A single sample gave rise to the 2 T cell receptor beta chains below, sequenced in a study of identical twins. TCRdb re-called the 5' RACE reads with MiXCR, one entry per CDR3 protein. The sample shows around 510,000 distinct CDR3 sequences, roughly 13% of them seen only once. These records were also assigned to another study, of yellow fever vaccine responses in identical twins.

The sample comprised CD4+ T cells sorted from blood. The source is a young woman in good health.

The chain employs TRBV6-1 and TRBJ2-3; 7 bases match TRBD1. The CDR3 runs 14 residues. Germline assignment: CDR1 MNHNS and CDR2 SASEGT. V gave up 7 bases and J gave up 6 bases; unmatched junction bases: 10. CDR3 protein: CASTTGRTGDTQYF. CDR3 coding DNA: TGTGCCAGCACGACAGGGCGCACGGGGGATACGCAGTATTTT.

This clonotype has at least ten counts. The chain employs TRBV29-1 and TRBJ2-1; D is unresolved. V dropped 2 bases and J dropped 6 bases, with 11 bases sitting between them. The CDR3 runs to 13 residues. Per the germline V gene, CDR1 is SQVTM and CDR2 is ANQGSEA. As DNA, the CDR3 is TGCAGCGTTGAACCCAGAGTGTTCAATGAGCAGTTCTTC. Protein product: CSVEPRVFNEQFF.